This entry lists 11 T cell receptor beta chains sequenced from one sample in a study of shared clonotypes between healthy human individuals. Profiled with immunoSEQ multiplex PCR; TCRdb holds only in-frame clones, not every one. Seen here are about 1.5 million clones, 98% observed once, and the top ten hold less than 0.55%. The sequenced sample consisted of naive CD4+ T cells sorted from blood. Subset indicated: CD45RA+ positively selected. These receptors came from a man aged 25-40 years in good health.

The CDR3 reads CSVGLAEDTQYF. CDR3 in DNA: TGCAGCGTAGGACTAGCAGAAGATACGCAGTATTTT. This chain connects TRBV29-1 to TRBJ2-3; 8 bases align to TRBD2. CDR3 size: 12 residues. Losses at the gene ends were 6 bases for V and 5 bases for J; bases not matched to a gene: 4. Looked up from germline, CDR1 is SQVTM and CDR2 is ANQGSEA.

This clone is a singleton in its sample. The chain links TRBV5-1 to TRBJ2-7; TRBD1 aligns across 8 bases. Per germline, CDR1 SGHRS and CDR2 YFSETQ. This CDR3 has 16 amino acids. Trimming removed 0 bases from V and 9 bases from J; junction bases left unmatched: 14. The CDR3 here is CASSLDGQGSIAGQYF. The DNA for the CDR3 is TGCGCCAGCAGCTTGGACGGACAGGGATCGATAGCAGGGCAGTACTTC.

This rearrangement joins TRBV29-1 to TRBJ2-5; D gene ambiguous. This CDR3 region has 12 residues. The V end lost 0 bases, the J end lost 4 bases, and 6 bases lay between the germline ends. Germline CDR1 is SQVTM and CDR2 is ANQGSEA. The CDR3 bases are TGCAGCGTTGAAGACAGGAGAGAGACCCAGTACTTC. Protein product: CSVEDRRETQYF.

The J gene is TRBJ2-5, the V gene TRBV9; the D gene is possibly TRBD2 (6 bases). V lost 0 bases and J lost 4, with 16 bases in between. The CDR3 extends over 16 amino acids. CDR1 and CDR2 from the germline V gene are SGDLS and YYNGEE. CDR3 DNA sequence: TGTGCCAGCAGCGTAGGCGCGACGGGAGTAAGAGAGACCCAGTACTTC. Translation gives CASSVGATGVRETQYF.

The chain uses TRBV6-5 and TRBJ2-7, with 13 bases lining up with TRBD2. Germline CDR1 MNHEY, CDR2 SVGAGI. This CDR3 has 15 residues. Trimming at V came to 3 bases and at J to 6 bases, leaving 5 bases not matched to a gene. Here the CDR3 DNA reads TGTGCCAGCAGTTATTCGGGACTAGCGGGAAGCGAGCAGTACTTC. Protein product: CASSYSGLAGSEQYF.

The rearrangement joins TRBV7-6 to TRBJ2-1; maybe TRBD1 (6 bases). Trimming took 5 bases from V and 8 from J, leaving 13 bases between them. The CDR3 has 13 residues. Germline V gene sequence: CDR1 SGHVS, CDR2 FNYEAQ. The CDR3 spells CASSPGPGDEQFF. DNA for the CDR3: TGTGCCAGCAGCCCAGGGCCAGGGGATGAGCAGTTCTTC. Full variable domain (missing parts from reference TRBV7-6 and TRBJ2-1): GAGVSQSPRYKVTKRGQDVALRCDPISGHVSLYWYRQALGQGPEFLTYFNYEAQQDKSGLPNDRFSAERPEGSISTLTIQRTEQRDSAMYRCASSPGPGDEQFFGPGTRLTVL.

The J gene is TRBJ2-2, the V gene TRBV6-1; D is ambiguous. Deletions cut 2 bases from V and 3 bases from J, with 7 bases between. The CDR3 loop spans 14 amino acids. The germline V gene encodes CDR1 MNHNS and CDR2 SASEGT. This chain's CDR3 is CASSEQRYTGELFF. The CDR3, as DNA: TGTGCCAGCAGTGAACAGAGGTACACCGGGGAGCTGTTTTTT.

The rearrangement uses TRBV15 and TRBJ1-1; 8 bases map to TRBD1. In germline, CDR1 is LNHNV, CDR2 YYDKDF (reference sequence). The V and J ends lost 3 bases and 3 bases, in that order; junction bases with no gene match: 12. CDR3 length equals 17 residues. The CDR3 sequence is CATSRATGVNRYTEAFF. CDR3 coding DNA: TGTGCCACCAGCAGGGCGACAGGGGTAAACAGGTACACTGAAGCTTTCTTT. Combining the CDR3 with reference TRBV15 and TRBJ1-1 gives the whole variable domain DAMVIQNPRYQVTQFGKPVTLSCSQTLNHNVMYWYQQKSSQAPKLLFHYYDKDFNNEADTPDNFQSRRPNTSFCFLDIRSPGLGDTAMYLCATSRATGVNRYTEAFFGQGTRLTVV.

The rearrangement links TRBV5-1 to TRBJ2-4; 12 bases fit TRBD1. The CDR3 is 18 amino acids. J lost 1 base, V lost 5 bases, and 10 bases had no gene match. Germline V CDR1 and CDR2: SGHRS, YFSETQ. CDR3 sequence (DNA): TGCGCCAGCAGAACCGGGACAGGGGGCGTAGTGGCCAAAAACATTCAGTACTTC. Amino acid sequence: CASRTGTGGVVAKNIQYF. Full variable domain (rest looked up from reference TRBV5-1 and TRBJ2-4): KAGVTQTPRYLIKTRGQQVTLSCSPISGHRSVSWYQQTPGQGLQFLFEYFSETQRNKGNFPGRFSGRQFSNSRSEMNVSTLELGDSALYLCASRTGTGGVVAKNIQYFGAGTRLSVL.

The chain links TRBV7-2 to TRBJ2-1; 12 nucleotides agree with TRBD2. Germline V gene sequence: CDR1 SGHTA, CDR2 FQGNSA. The CDR3 consists of 15 residues. Losses at the gene ends were 4 bases for V and 10 bases for J; bases not matched to a gene: 8. CDR3 bases: TGTGCCAGCAGCTCTAGCGGGAGGGTAATTCCGGAGCAGTTCTTC. Residues: CASSSSGRVIPEQFF.

The J gene is TRBJ1-5, the V gene TRBV7-8; TRBD1 matches 9 bases. CDR1 and CDR2 (germline): SGHVS, FQNEAQ. The CDR3 length is 19 residues. Unmatched junction bases numbered 14, after V lost 2 bases and J lost 3 bases. CDR3 region: CASSLSVVPGQGFNQPQHF. As DNA, the CDR3 is TGTGCCAGCAGCTTATCGGTTGTCCCGGGACAGGGATTCAATCAGCCCCAGCATTTT.